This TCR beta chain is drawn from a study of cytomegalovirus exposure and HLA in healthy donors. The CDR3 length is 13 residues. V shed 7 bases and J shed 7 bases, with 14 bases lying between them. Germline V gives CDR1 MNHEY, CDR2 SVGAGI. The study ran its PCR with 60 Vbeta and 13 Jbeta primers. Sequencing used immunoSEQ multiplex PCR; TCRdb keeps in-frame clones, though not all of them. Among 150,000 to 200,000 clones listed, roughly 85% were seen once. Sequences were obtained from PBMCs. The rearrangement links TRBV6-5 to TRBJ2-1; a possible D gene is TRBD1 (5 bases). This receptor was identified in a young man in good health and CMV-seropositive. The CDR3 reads CASKPQGANEQFF. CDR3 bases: TGTGCCAGCAAGCCTCAGGGTGCAAATGAGCAGTTCTTC.